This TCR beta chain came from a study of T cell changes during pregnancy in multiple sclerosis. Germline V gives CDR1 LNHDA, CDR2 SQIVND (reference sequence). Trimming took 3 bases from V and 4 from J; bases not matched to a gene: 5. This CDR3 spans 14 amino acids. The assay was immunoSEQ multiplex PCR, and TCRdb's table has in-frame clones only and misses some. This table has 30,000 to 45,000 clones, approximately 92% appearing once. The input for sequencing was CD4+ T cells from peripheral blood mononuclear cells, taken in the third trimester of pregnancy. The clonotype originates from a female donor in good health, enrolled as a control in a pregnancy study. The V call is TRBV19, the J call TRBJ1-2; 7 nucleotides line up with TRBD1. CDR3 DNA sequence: TGTGCCAGTAGTATTTACGGGGACAGCTATGGCTACACCTTC. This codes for CASSIYGDSYGYTF. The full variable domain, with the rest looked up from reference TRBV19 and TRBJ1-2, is DGGITQSPKYLFRKEGQNVTLSCEQNLNHDAMYWYRQDPGQGLRLIYYSQIVNDFQKGDIAEGYSVSREKKESFPLTVTSAQKNPTAFYLCASSIYGDSYGYTFGSGTRLTVV.